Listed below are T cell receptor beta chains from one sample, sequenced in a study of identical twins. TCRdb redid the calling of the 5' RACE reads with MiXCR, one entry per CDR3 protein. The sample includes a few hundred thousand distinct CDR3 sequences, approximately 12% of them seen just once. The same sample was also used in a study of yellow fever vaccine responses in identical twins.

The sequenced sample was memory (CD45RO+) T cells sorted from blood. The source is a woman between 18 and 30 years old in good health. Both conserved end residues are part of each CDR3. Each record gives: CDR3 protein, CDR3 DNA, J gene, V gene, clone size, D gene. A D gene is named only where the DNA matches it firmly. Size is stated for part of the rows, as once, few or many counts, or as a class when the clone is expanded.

CASSEKGQGTDTQYF,TGTGCCAGCAGTGAAAAGGGACAGGGAACAGATACGCAGTATTTT,TRBJ2-3,TRBV2,many,TRBD1
CASSLSGGPSYNEQFF,TGTGCCAGCAGTTTATCGGGGGGACCCTCCTACAATGAGCAGTTCTTC,TRBJ2-1,TRBV27,.,.
CASSFYRGGNQPQHF,TGTGCCAGCAGTTTCTACAGGGGTGGCAATCAGCCCCAGCATTTT,TRBJ1-5,TRBV28,many,TRBD1
CASSPRDNDYEQYF,TGTGCCAGCAGCCCCCGGGACAACGACTACGAGCAGTACTTC,TRBJ2-7,TRBV5-6,few,.
CASSAGNLYEQYF,TGTGCCAGCAGTGCGGGGAACCTATACGAGCAGTACTTC,TRBJ2-7,TRBV28,.,.
CSAGEYEQYF,TGCAGTGCCGGCGAATACGAGCAGTACTTC,TRBJ2-7,TRBV20-1,.,.
CASSLNYGQSSYEQYF,TGTGCCAGCAGTTTAAATTACGGACAGAGCTCCTACGAGCAGTACTTC,TRBJ2-7,TRBV27,many,.
CASSFDRPDTQYF,TGTGCCAGCAGTTTTGATCGCCCAGATACGCAGTATTTT,TRBJ2-3,TRBV27,.,.
CSARGVQGSSYNEQFF,TGCAGTGCTAGAGGGGTACAGGGGAGCTCCTACAATGAGCAGTTCTTC,TRBJ2-1,TRBV20-1,.,TRBD1
CASSLAPVAGGSGQFF,TGTGCCAGCAGCTTAGCGCCGGTAGCGGGAGGAAGCGGGCAGTTCTTC,TRBJ2-1,TRBV7-9,many,TRBD2
CASKIDGSTDTQYF,TGTGCCAGCAAGATTGACGGAAGCACAGATACGCAGTATTTT,TRBJ2-3,TRBV7-2,.,.
CSARGGREYEQYF,TGCAGTGCTAGAGGCGGGAGGGAGTACGAGCAGTACTTC,TRBJ2-7,TRBV20-1,many,TRBD2
CASRIPGGRDTQYF,TGTGCCAGCAGAATCCCAGGGGGCCGAGATACGCAGTATTTT,TRBJ2-3,TRBV28,.,TRBD1
CASSFPGSQPQHF,TGTGCCAGCAGTTTCCCAGGGAGTCAGCCCCAGCATTTT,TRBJ1-5,TRBV12-3/TRBV12-4,few,.
CASSSWTDYNSPLHF,TGTGCCAGCAGTTCCTGGACAGATTATAATTCACCCCTCCACTTT,TRBJ1-6,TRBV27,many,.
CASSAPSYEQYF,TGTGCCAGCAGCGCCCCCTCCTACGAGCAGTACTTC,TRBJ2-7,TRBV7-2,few,.
CASSKTSGVNTDTQYF,TGCGCCAGCAGCAAGACTAGCGGAGTAAACACAGATACGCAGTATTTT,TRBJ2-3,TRBV10-1,few,TRBD2
CAISFSEGGRFNEQFF,TGTGCCATCAGTTTTTCGGAGGGAGGGCGGTTCAATGAGCAGTTCTTC,TRBJ2-1,TRBV10-3,.,TRBD2
CASSFTDRGPNSPLHF,TGTGCCAGCAGTTTTACTGACAGGGGGCCTAATTCACCCCTCCACTTT,TRBJ1-6,TRBV12-3/TRBV12-4,many,TRBD1
CASSQVGSYNSPLHF,TGTGCCAGCAGCCAAGTGGGTTCCTATAATTCACCCCTCCACTTT,TRBJ1-6,TRBV3-1,.,.
CATGRGETGELFF,TGTGCCACCGGGAGGGGGGAGACCGGGGAGCTGTTTTTT,TRBJ2-2,TRBV9,few,TRBD2
CASNISGRDNSPLHF,TGTGCCAGCAACATATCCGGACGGGATAATTCACCCCTCCACTTT,TRBJ1-6,TRBV28,few,.
CASSLAKLAGFTGELFF,TGCGCCAGCAGCTTGGCCAAACTAGCGGGATTCACCGGGGAGCTGTTTTTT,TRBJ2-2,TRBV5-1,.,TRBD2
CATRMTGGADTGELFF,TGTGCCACCAGGATGACAGGGGGCGCGGACACCGGGGAGCTGTTTTTT,TRBJ2-2,TRBV24-1,many,TRBD1
CASSQSRTYEQYF,TGTGCCAGCAGCCAATCTAGAACCTACGAGCAGTACTTC,TRBJ2-7,TRBV3-1,many,.
CASSLEGLGRTLSGNTIYF,TGCGCCAGCAGCTTGGAGGGTTTAGGACGGACTCTCTCTGGAAACACCATATATTTT,TRBJ1-3,TRBV5-1,few,.
CSVEYLGTGNTEAFF,TGCAGCGTTGAATATCTGGGGACAGGGAACACTGAAGCTTTCTTT,TRBJ1-1,TRBV29-1,few,TRBD1
CSVSTQPNTEAFF,TGCAGCGTTTCCACACAGCCTAACACTGAAGCTTTCTTT,TRBJ1-1,TRBV29-1,few,.
CASSLDLGRSSTDTQYF,TGTGCCAGCTCACTCGACCTGGGGCGTTCTAGCACAGATACGCAGTATTTT,TRBJ2-3,TRBV18,few,.
CASSLIIQGGYTF,TGTGCCAGCAGCTTAATCATACAGGGTGGCTACACCTTC,TRBJ1-2,TRBV7-2,.,.
CSATSGGFVHEQYF,TGCAGTGCCACCTCGGGAGGGTTTGTCCACGAGCAGTACTTC,TRBJ2-7,TRBV20-1,.,TRBD2
CSVERQGVGGELFF,TGCAGCGTTGAAAGGCAGGGGGTGGGCGGGGAGCTGTTTTTT,TRBJ2-2,TRBV29-1,.,TRBD1
CASSLRASTDTQYF,TGTGCCAGCAGCTTGCGCGCTAGCACAGATACGCAGTATTTT,TRBJ2-3,TRBV11-2,many,.
CSVEATGPEQYF,TGCAGCGTTGAGGCCACAGGCCCCGAGCAGTACTTC,TRBJ2-7,TRBV29-1,.,.
CASSPRDRGVWDTQYF,TGTGCCAGCAGCCCCCGGGACAGGGGAGTGTGGGATACGCAGTATTTT,TRBJ2-3,TRBV7-2,few,TRBD1
CASSLTSGGAGETQYF,TGTGCTAGCAGCTTGACTAGCGGGGGGGCTGGGGAGACCCAGTACTTC,TRBJ2-5,TRBV7-7,.,TRBD2
CASKKPGLGLRNEQFF,TGTGCCAGCAAAAAGCCCGGACTCGGGTTGCGGAATGAGCAGTTCTTC,TRBJ2-1,TRBV5-5,.,.
CASSRTGGLNEQYF,TGTGCCAGCAGTCGGACAGGGGGTCTTAACGAGCAGTACTTC,TRBJ2-7,TRBV6-1,few,TRBD1
CASSGGSSNEKLFF,TGCGCCAGCAGCGGGGGCAGTTCTAATGAAAAACTGTTTTTT,TRBJ1-4,TRBV5-1,many,.
CASSLPGALHF,TGTGCCAGCAGCTTGCCCGGGGCCCTCCACTTT,TRBJ1-6,TRBV28,.,.
CSARDGQSSGSPLHF,TGCAGTGCTAGAGATGGACAGTCTAGCGGTTCACCCCTCCACTTT,TRBJ1-6,TRBV20-1,.,.
CASSVGQTTYEQYF,TGTGCCAGCAGCGTAGGGCAGACGACCTACGAGCAGTACTTC,TRBJ2-7,TRBV9,.,.
CSASAGGAYNEQFF,TGCAGTGCTAGCGCAGGGGGCGCTTACAATGAGCAGTTCTTC,TRBJ2-1,TRBV20-1,many,TRBD1
CASSQESTSGVTGELFF,TGCGCCAGCAGCCAAGAGTCAACTAGCGGGGTTACCGGGGAGCTGTTTTTT,TRBJ2-2,TRBV4-3,.,TRBD2
CSVGADRDHQYEQYF,TGCAGCGTGGGAGCAGACAGGGACCATCAATACGAGCAGTACTTC,TRBJ2-7,TRBV29-1,.,TRBD1
CASSLIRGRRNFYNEQFF,TGTGCCAGCAGCTTAATACGGGGGAGAAGAAATTTCTACAATGAGCAGTTCTTC,TRBJ2-1,TRBV11-1,.,.
CASSPFRTESSNEQYF,TGTGCCAGCTCACCATTTCGGACAGAAAGTAGTAACGAGCAGTACTTC,TRBJ2-7,TRBV18,.,.
CASSPLDKGTVASYEQYF,TGTGCCAGCAGTCCACTAGACAAAGGGACAGTAGCCTCCTACGAGCAGTACTTC,TRBJ2-7,TRBV6-1,.,TRBD1
CASRQDQETQYF,TGTGCCAGTAGACAGGACCAAGAGACCCAGTACTTC,TRBJ2-5,TRBV12-3/TRBV12-4,.,.
CASSSLAGSLFF,TGTGCCAGCAGTTCCCTAGCTGGATCACTGTTTTTT,TRBJ1-4,TRBV6-5,.,.
CASSPQTSTDTQYF,TGTGCCAGCTCACCACAGACTAGCACAGATACGCAGTATTTT,TRBJ2-3,TRBV18,.,.
CASSVNRGRYNEQFF,TGTGCCAGCAGCGTTAACAGGGGGCGTTACAATGAGCAGTTCTTC,TRBJ2-1,TRBV7-2,few,TRBD1
CASSVSGIAGELFF,TGCGCCAGCAGCGTTAGCGGGATCGCCGGGGAGCTGTTTTTT,TRBJ2-2,TRBV10-1,.,TRBD2